The T cell receptor (beta chain) described here comes from a study of OX40 agonist ivuxolimab in advanced cancers. At the level of the study: The drug used for patients, ivuxolimab, was an agonistic anti-OX40 (CD134) antibody. The study gave patients intravenous ivuxolimab at 0.01 to 10 mg/kg every 2 weeks.

Clones were read by immunoSEQ multiplex PCR, and TCRdb kept only the in-frame ones, dropping some. The table includes about 69,000 clones, approximately 90% detected once. Per germline, CDR1 ENHRY and CDR2 SYGVKD. This CDR3 has 17 residues. The junction had 7 bases not matched to a gene; V was cut back by 0 bases and J by 2 bases. Study-wide results and limits: Clonal expansion was among the lowest in partial responders at 0.1-3.0 mg/kg, especially CD8+.

This clone was recorded only once. Its matching antigen is unknown. Source: CD4+ or CD8+ T cells sorted from blood, taken in a trial of the OX40 agonist ivuxolimab. The chain has TRBV10-3 and TRBJ1-3; 7 bases fit TRBD1. This TCR was sampled from an adult with an advanced solid tumor such as melanoma, head and neck, liver or kidney cancer. In nucleotides, the CDR3 is TGTGCCATCAGTGAGTCGCGACAGGGCCCCGCTGGAAACACCATATATTTT. This sequence encodes CAISESRQGPAGNTIYF.